These T cell receptor beta chains were read from a single sample in a study of blood T cells in healthy people across ages. TCRdb called the 5' RACE reads again in MiXCR, with one record for every CDR3 protein. Of approximately 780,000 distinct CDR3 sequences in the sample, about a quarter were seen once. This same sample was also part of a study on T cells of mothers and their children.

The sample comprised blood. These receptors were taken from a boy aged 5-17 years in good health. Both conserved end residues are part of each CDR3. The D gene is left open where the match is weak. Not all rows give a size; the values are once, few, many and, for expanded clones, a class.

TRBJ2-2 . TRBV6-2/TRBV6-3 . 17 TGTGCCAGCAGTTACTCGTTCCCAGGATCGAACACCGGGGAGCTGTTTTTT CASSYSFPGSNTGELFF
TRBJ2-1 . TRBV6-1 . 15 TGTGCCAGCAGTGATGCGGGGAGCTCCTACAATGAGCAGTTCTTC CASSDAGSSYNEQFF
TRBJ2-7 few TRBV6-5 . 16 TGTGCCAGCAGTTCCCCCCCGTCGGAGTTACCCTACGAGCAGTACTTC CASSSPPSELPYEQYF
TRBJ1-4 . TRBV9 . 15 TGTGCCAGCAGCGTCAGTCCTCGAATTAATGAAAAACTGTTTTTT CASSVSPRINEKLFF
TRBJ2-7 . TRBV20-1 . 16 TGCAGTGCTAGAGATGCGGGACGGGGCCTTGCGTACGAGCAGTACTTC CSARDAGRGLAYEQYF
TRBJ1-2 . TRBV6-2/TRBV6-3 . 11 TGTGCCAGCATGGGAACCTATGGCTACACCTTC CASMGTYGYTF
TRBJ2-1 few TRBV12-3/TRBV12-4 TRBD2 15 TGTGCCAGCAGTTTGGCTAGCGGGGGGTCCAATGAGCAGTTCTTC CASSLASGGSNEQFF
TRBJ2-5 . TRBV29-1 TRBD2 15 TGCAGCGCCACGGGGGCGGGGGGGACCCAAGAGACCCAGTACTTC CSATGAGGTQETQYF
TRBJ2-7 . TRBV7-9 . 13 TGTGCCAGCAGCGGACCCGAGGCCTACGAGCAGTACTTC CASSGPEAYEQYF
TRBJ2-1 . TRBV3-1 TRBD2 14 TGTGCCAGCAGCCAAGATTCGGGGGGGGCTCAGCAGTTCTTC CASSQDSGGAQQFF
TRBJ2-7 many TRBV7-2 TRBD2 15 TGTGCCAGCAGCTTCGGGACTAGCGGGACCTACGAGCAGTACTTC CASSFGTSGTYEQYF
TRBJ2-1 few TRBV2 TRBD1 13 TGTGCCAGAGGACAGGGTGGGTTTGGGGAGCAGTTCTTC CARGQGGFGEQFF
TRBJ2-7 . TRBV20-1 TRBD1 15 TGCAGTGCTAAACCCTTGACAGGGGGGTCCTACGAGCAGTACTTC CSAKPLTGGSYEQYF
TRBJ1-2 . TRBV10-3 . 14 TGTGCCATTGGGGGGACCGGGACAAGGTATGGCTACACCTTC CAIGGTGTRYGYTF
TRBJ2-3 . TRBV6-5 . 14 TGTGCCAGCAGTTACTCGCTGATCACAGATACGCAGTATTTT CASSYSLITDTQYF
TRBJ2-1 . TRBV7-2 . 14 TGTGCCAGCAGCTCTCGGAGCTCCTACAATGAGCAGTTCTTC CASSSRSSYNEQFF
TRBJ2-2 . TRBV5-1 TRBD2 17 TGCGCCAGCAGACCCAGCGGGGGGGCGACGAACACCGGGGAGCTGTTTTTT CASRPSGGATNTGELFF
TRBJ1-1 few TRBV18 . 17 TGTGCCAGCTCACTGAACCGGGACATTGGGGGAGGCACTGAAGCTTTCTTT CASSLNRDIGGGTEAFF
TRBJ1-4 . TRBV15 . 17 TGTGCCACCAGCAGAGGTCACAGCCTACCTACTAATGAAAAACTGTTTTTT CATSRGHSLPTNEKLFF
TRBJ2-5 . TRBV7-7 . 14 TGTGCTGGCAGCTCGGGGCCCGGCCAAGAGACCCAGTACTTC CAGSSGPGQETQYF
TRBJ2-7 . TRBV27 . 14 TGTGCCAGCAGTTTATATACGGGAAACTACGAGCAGTACTTC CASSLYTGNYEQYF
TRBJ1-2 . TRBV14 TRBD1 15 TGTGCCAGCAGCCTTTCGGGACAGGGGTACTATGGCTACACCTTC CASSLSGQGYYGYTF
TRBJ1-4 . TRBV11-2 . 14 TGTGCCAGCAGCTTAGCAGGGGTTACTGAAAAACTGTTTTTT CASSLAGVTEKLFF
TRBJ2-1 . TRBV20-1 TRBD2 13 TGCAGTGTAAAAAGCGGGGGGCTGGATGAGCAGTTCTTC CSVKSGGLDEQFF
TRBJ2-4 . TRBV20-1 . 13 TGCAGTGCGTCTGAGATGGGTCAAAACATTCAGTACTTC CSASEMGQNIQYF
TRBJ2-2 . TRBV27 TRBD2 16 TGTGCCAGCAGTTTAAGGAGCGGGGGGGAGACCGGGGAGCTGTTTTTT CASSLRSGGETGELFF
TRBJ2-1 many TRBV11-2 . 14 TGTGCCAGCAGCTTAGCCCTAGCTTACAATGAGCAGTTCTTC CASSLALAYNEQFF
TRBJ2-6 many TRBV9 . 12 TGTGCCAGCGGCTCTGGGGCCAACGTCCTGACTTTC CASGSGANVLTF
TRBJ2-7 few TRBV3-1 . 13 TGTGCCAGCAGCCCGGGGGGCCGATACGAGCAGTACTTC CASSPGGRYEQYF
TRBJ1-1 . TRBV29-1 . 14 TGCAGCGTTGAATGGGGGCCAATGAACACTGAAGCTTTCTTT CSVEWGPMNTEAFF
TRBJ2-5 few TRBV2 TRBD2 13 TGTGCCAGCAGTACTAGCGATCAAGAGACCCAGTACTTC CASSTSDQETQYF
TRBJ1-1 . TRBV14 . 13 TGTGCCAGCAGCCAAGTTACGGGGACTGAAGCTTTCTTT CASSQVTGTEAFF
TRBJ2-7 few TRBV5-1 . 14 TGCGCCAGCAGCGGGGCCGGGACGGTCTACGAGCAGTACTTC CASSGAGTVYEQYF
TRBJ2-5 few TRBV25-1 . 13 TGTGCCAGCAGTGCTCCTTCCCAAGAGACCCAGTACTTC CASSAPSQETQYF
TRBJ2-7 . TRBV4-1 TRBD2 17 TGCGCCAGCAGCCAAGATCGAAGCGGGGGGGGGTTGAGGAAGCAGTACTTC CASSQDRSGGGLRKQYF
TRBJ2-6 . TRBV27 TRBD2 17 TGTGCCAGCAGGCCAACTAGCGGGGGGGCTAGGGCCAACGTCCTGACTTTC CASRPTSGGARANVLTF
TRBJ2-5 few TRBV14 TRBD1 14 TGTGCCAGCAGCCTCAACAGGGGAAGAGAAGAGCAGTACTTC CASSLNRGREEQYF
TRBJ1-5 few TRBV2 . 14 TGTGCCAGCAGAGCTCGGGTCATCAATCAGCCCCAGCATTTT CASRARVINQPQHF
TRBJ2-5 . TRBV5-1 TRBD1 14 TGCGCCAGCAGCGAATCCACAGGGGGAGAGACCCAGTACTTC CASSESTGGETQYF
TRBJ1-3 few TRBV2 . 13 TGTGCCAGCGACCAGGGGCCTGGAAACACCATATATTTT CASDQGPGNTIYF
TRBJ2-3 few TRBV10-3 TRBD1 15 TGTGCCATCAAACCCGGACAGGGTGGCACAGATACGCAGTATTTT CAIKPGQGGTDTQYF
TRBJ2-5 . TRBV20-1 . 15 TGCAGTGCTAGGGAACGTCTAGGGTACCAAGAGACCCAGTACTTC CSARERLGYQETQYF
TRBJ2-3 . TRBV5-1 TRBD1 16 TGCGCCAGCAGCTCGGCTGGACAGGGGGTTACAGATACGCAGTATTTT CASSSAGQGVTDTQYF
TRBJ1-5 few TRBV4-2 . 17 TGTGCCAGCAGCCAAGTTAAGTTGGAAAATAGCAATCAGCCCCAGCATTTT CASSQVKLENSNQPQHF
TRBJ2-1 . TRBV5-1 TRBD2 15 TGCGCCAGCAGCTCCGGGGGGGTTGCCTACAATGAGCAGTTCTTC CASSSGGVAYNEQFF
TRBJ1-6 . TRBV2 TRBD1 15 TGTGCCAGAAAGACAGGGGAATCGGACAGTTCACCCCTCCACTTT CARKTGESDSSPLHF
TRBJ1-2 few TRBV5-1 TRBD1 16 TGCGCCAGCAGCCCAACCGGGACAGGGGGCCTCTATGGCTACACCTTC CASSPTGTGGLYGYTF
TRBJ2-5 . TRBV11-2 . 12 TGTGCCAGCAGCTTAGTAAGACAGACCCAGTACTTC CASSLVRQTQYF
TRBJ2-1 . TRBV10-3 TRBD2 15 TGTGCCATCAGTGAGGCTAGCGGGGCTGGCAATGAGCAGTTCTTC CAISEASGAGNEQFF
TRBJ1-6 . TRBV6-5 TRBD1 12 TGTGCCAGTAGGGACAGTGATTCACCCCTCCACTTT CASRDSDSPLHF
TRBJ2-7 few TRBV5-1 . 15 TGCGCCAGCAGCTTCGGTCCGGGGGTCTCCTACGAGCAGTACTTC CASSFGPGVSYEQYF
TRBJ2-7 . TRBV29-1 . 13 TGCAGCGTTGAGGAAGGGGATGCTCGAGAGCAGTACTTC CSVEEGDAREQYF
TRBJ1-1 . TRBV9 . 16 TGTGCCAGCAGCGGACTCGATTCGAGGATAAACACTGAAGCTTTCTTT CASSGLDSRINTEAFF
TRBJ2-5 . TRBV29-1 . 12 TGCAGCGACTCTGCAAGCCTCGGGACCCAGTACTTC CSDSASLGTQYF
TRBJ2-1 . TRBV20-1 . 16 TGCAGTGCTGGGGGCCCCGGGCTTAGCTCCTACAATGAGCAGTTCTTC CSAGGPGLSSYNEQFF
TRBJ2-1 . TRBV28 . 14 TGTGCCAGCAGTCATCTTCGCGGGTACAATGAGCAGTTCTTC CASSHLRGYNEQFF